This T cell receptor (beta chain) was sequenced for a study of shared clonotypes between healthy human individuals. Study-level findings and limits: Larger estimated richness was generally recorded for naive subsets relative to memory subsets. An effect of sequencing depth on clonotype sharing among donors was expected.

Memory CD4+ cells were the fraction left after CD45RA+ naive selection. Note on this clone: Its antigen is currently unknown.

Researchers ran the assay at a deep level. Some clones are missing from TCRdb's copy, which holds only in-frame ones; the method was immunoSEQ multiplex PCR. Of 550,000 to 800,000 clones detected, approximately 74% appear once; the ten largest clones hold about 1.8%. Trimming took off 5 bases at V and 4 bases at J, with 9 bases between the two ends. Germline values: CDR1 MNHNS, CDR2 SASEGT. This CDR3 has 12 amino acids. This sequence joins TRBV6-1 and TRBJ2-7; no clear D. The receptor was isolated from a woman in her twenties or thirties in good health. The material sequenced was memory CD4+ T cells sorted from blood. Subset here: CD45RA-negative fraction. The CDR3 region has the DNA TGTGCCAGCAGTCTACTGGAGTACGAGCAGTACTTC. Amino acid sequence: CASSLLEYEQYF.